A selection of T cell receptor beta chains follows, all from one sample in a study of T cells after yellow fever vaccination. MiXCR, applied by TCRdb to the 5' RACE reads, yields one record per CDR3 protein. The repertoire holds 500,000 to 650,000 distinct CDR3 sequences, with 10% to 15% as singletons. Specimen: PBMCs, collected on the day of the yellow fever booster vaccination. All receptors come from a man under 40 who received the YFV17D yellow fever vaccine. The CDR3 runs from the conserved cysteine through the conserved F or W. A D gene is named only where the DNA matches it firmly. Only some rows state a clone size, as once, few, many or a class for expanded clones.

>.|TRBV27|TRBJ1-4|15|.
CASSFGGLLNEKLFF
TGTGCCAGCAGTTTTGGCGGGCTACTTAATGAAAAACTGTTTTTT
>.|TRBV2|TRBJ2-7|13|.
CASRRPVGYEQYF
TGTGCCAGCCGTCGGCCAGTGGGCTACGAGCAGTACTTC
>TRBD1|TRBV5-1|TRBJ1-4|14|.
CASSSTGEGEKLFF
TGCGCCAGCAGCTCAACAGGGGAAGGTGAAAAACTGTTTTTT
>.|TRBV5-6|TRBJ2-5|13|.
CASSFWAKRSQYF
TGTGCCAGCAGCTTTTGGGCCAAGAGATCCCAGTACTTC
>TRBD2|TRBV10-3|TRBJ2-3|15|.
CAIRRGLAGTDTQYF
TGTGCCATCAGGAGGGGACTAGCGGGGACAGATACGCAGTATTTT
>.|TRBV7-2|TRBJ2-7|11|.
CASTTSYEQYF
TGTGCCAGCACCACCTCCTACGAGCAGTACTTC
>.|TRBV27|TRBJ1-2|15|.
CASSFAQSAGYGYTF
TGTGCCAGCAGTTTCGCCCAGAGCGCCGGCTATGGCTACACCTTC
>TRBD1|TRBV20-1|TRBJ2-3|13|.
CSAPKTGRDTQYF
TGCAGTGCACCTAAGACAGGGCGGGATACGCAGTATTTT
>TRBD2|TRBV3-1|TRBJ2-1|15|.
CASSRSSGRGNEQFF
TGTGCCAGCAGCCGGTCTAGCGGGAGGGGTAATGAGCAGTTCTTC
>TRBD1|TRBV12-3/TRBV12-4|TRBJ2-7|13|few
CASTGTGGYEQYF
TGTGCCAGCACGGGGACAGGGGGCTACGAGCAGTACTTC
>.|TRBV12-3/TRBV12-4|TRBJ2-1|13|few
CASSLGGLFEQFF
TGTGCCAGCAGTTTAGGGGGGCTCTTTGAGCAGTTCTTC
>.|TRBV9|TRBJ2-7|14|.
CASSVDDKRYEQYF
TGTGCCAGCAGCGTAGACGACAAACGCTACGAGCAGTACTTC
>TRBD2|TRBV20-1|TRBJ2-7|15|few
CSAARLLAGLYEQYF
TGCAGTGCTGCCCGCCTACTAGCGGGGCTCTACGAGCAGTACTTC
>.|TRBV29-1|TRBJ1-2|13|few
CSAVSAYPRGYTF
TGCAGCGCCGTTTCAGCCTATCCCCGGGGCTACACCTTC
>.|TRBV6-1|TRBJ2-4|15|few
CATQYISLAKNIQYF
TGTGCCACCCAATATATTAGTTTAGCCAAAAACATTCAGTACTTC
>.|TRBV15|TRBJ2-3|14|many
CATSRDPGTDTQYF
TGTGCCACCAGCAGAGATCCAGGAACAGATACGCAGTATTTT
>.|TRBV7-2|TRBJ2-7|17|many
CASSLQSSGYLTYEQYF
TGTGCCAGCAGCTTACAGTCCAGTGGGTACCTTACCTACGAGCAGTACTTC